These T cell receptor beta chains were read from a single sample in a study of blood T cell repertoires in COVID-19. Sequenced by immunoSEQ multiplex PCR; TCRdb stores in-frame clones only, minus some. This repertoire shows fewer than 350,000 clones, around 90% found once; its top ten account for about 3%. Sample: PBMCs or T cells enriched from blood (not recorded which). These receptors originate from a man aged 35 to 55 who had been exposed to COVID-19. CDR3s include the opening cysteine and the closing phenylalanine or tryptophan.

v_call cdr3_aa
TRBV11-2 CASSLRLAGPNEQFF
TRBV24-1 CATRDRVKNIQYF
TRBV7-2 CASSSSGRVYEQYF
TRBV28 CASSLRTVYYGYTF
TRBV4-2 CASSHKNGTGGNQPQHF
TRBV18 CASSPVGQGYNEQFF
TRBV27 CASSTLLPGQGPYNEQFF
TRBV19 CASREWGDFQPQHF
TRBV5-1 CASSPQGTETYEQYF
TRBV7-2 CASSLPVGGRYEQYF
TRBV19 CASSTAGVIRGTDTQYF
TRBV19 CASSNPTGYTGELFF
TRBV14 CASSQDHRTSGETQYF
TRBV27 CASGLAGAEQYF
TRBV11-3 CASTQDSLTYGYTF
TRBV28 CASSLAYRGRAGDTQYF
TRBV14 CASSQDRGRGYTF
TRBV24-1 CATSDSSVPPDTQYF
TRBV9 CASSVGSSGGTDTQYF
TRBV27 CASSLNRGGGTEAFF
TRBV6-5 CASTDLWGGNSPLHF
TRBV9 CASSVGAGANVLTF
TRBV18 CASSPTPPGQGLNEQFF
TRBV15 CATSRVGQINEKLFF
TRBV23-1 CAIEIETTGSGPCTDTQYF
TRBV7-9 CASSLAQTSYNEQFF
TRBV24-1 CATDTGLTETQYF
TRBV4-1 CASSQRGSGGSETQYF
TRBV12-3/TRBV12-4 CASSPPGNTIYF
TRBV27 CASSLSGGVGLAKNIQYF
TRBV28 CASSQPGQGARTEAFF
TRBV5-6 CASSTGLAAYNEQFF
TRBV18 CASSPGANYEQYF
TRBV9 CASSVATSGRAGTGELFF
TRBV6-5 CASTNILNEKLFF
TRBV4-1 CASSKLAGLGYEQYF
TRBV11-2 CASSRVGGNTEAFF
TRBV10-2 CASSREGNTIYF